Below, one T cell receptor (beta chain) is given with its context. In the study's own analysis: Reference gene primer amplification yielded estimated nucleated cell counts. The table came from immunoSEQ multiplex PCR; TCRdb's copy has only in-frame clones and leaves some out. V, J and clone size were drawn from that table, and D and trimming were deduced from the DNA. The table records about 140,000 clones, roughly 78% of them present only once. The source of the sample is a study of blood T cell repertoires in COVID-19. Study background: PBMCs, B-cell-depleted T cells, or T cells provided the cDNA or gDNA that made up the material.

The CDR3 loop spans 13 amino acids. V was pared by 0 bases and J by 13 bases, with 13 bases between. From germline, CDR1 is LNHDA and CDR2 SQIVND (reference sequence). Material for sequencing was peripheral blood. The V call is TRBV19, the J call TRBJ2-1, with a weak D call TRBD2 (6 bases). This clonotype was obtained from a man aged 55-75 years with acute or convalescent COVID-19. The chain's CDR3 is CASSIEPGTLQFF. As DNA, the CDR3 is TGTGCCAGTAGTATAGAGCCCGGGACTCTCCAGTTCTTC.